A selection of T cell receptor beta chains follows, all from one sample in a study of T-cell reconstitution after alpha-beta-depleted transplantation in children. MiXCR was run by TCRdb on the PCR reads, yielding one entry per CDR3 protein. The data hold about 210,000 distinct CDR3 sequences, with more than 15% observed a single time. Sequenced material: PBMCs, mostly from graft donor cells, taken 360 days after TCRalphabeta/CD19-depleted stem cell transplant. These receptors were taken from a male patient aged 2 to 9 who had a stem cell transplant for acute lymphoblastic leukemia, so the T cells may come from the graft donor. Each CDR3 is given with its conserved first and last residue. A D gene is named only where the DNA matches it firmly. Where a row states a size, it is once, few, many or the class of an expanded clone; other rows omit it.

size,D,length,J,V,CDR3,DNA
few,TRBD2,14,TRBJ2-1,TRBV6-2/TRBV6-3,CASSQSGLLNEQFF,TGTGCCAGCAGTCAATCGGGACTACTCAATGAGCAGTTCTTC
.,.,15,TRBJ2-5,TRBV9,CASSAPDRDWEDQYF,TGTGCCAGCAGCGCCCCCGACAGGGATTGGGAGGACCAGTACTTC
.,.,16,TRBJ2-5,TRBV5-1,CASSLRDNTPQETQYF,TGCGCCAGCAGCTTACGGGACAATACCCCTCAAGAGACCCAGTACTTC
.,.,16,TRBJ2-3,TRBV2,CASSDPTVSSTDTQYF,TGTGCCAGCAGTGACCCGACGGTCTCTAGCACAGATACGCAGTATTTT
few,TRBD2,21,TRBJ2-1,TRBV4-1,CASSQDVRPSPGLAGYNEQFF,TGCGCCAGCAGCCAAGATGTCCGACCTTCCCCGGGACTAGCGGGTTACAATGAGCAGTTCTTC
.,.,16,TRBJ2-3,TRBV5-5,CASSLESRPPTDTQYF,TGTGCCAGCAGCTTGGAATCGCGCCCTCCCACAGATACGCAGTATTTT
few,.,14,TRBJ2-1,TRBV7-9,CASSSPVRSNEQFF,TGTGCCAGCAGCTCGCCTGTCCGGTCCAATGAGCAGTTCTTC
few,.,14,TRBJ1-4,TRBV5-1,CASSEDRTSEKLFF,TGCGCCAGCAGCGAAGACAGGACGAGTGAAAAACTGTTTTTT
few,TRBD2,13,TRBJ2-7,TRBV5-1,CASSPGRGGVQYF,TGCGCCAGCAGTCCTGGGAGGGGTGGGGTGCAGTACTTC
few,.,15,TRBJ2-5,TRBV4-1,CASSQALVGQETQYF,TGCGCCAGCAGCCAAGCCTTAGTGGGACAAGAGACCCAGTACTTC
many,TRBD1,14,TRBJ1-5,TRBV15,CATSMGQQNQPQHF,TGTGCCACCAGCATGGGACAGCAAAATCAGCCCCAGCATTTT
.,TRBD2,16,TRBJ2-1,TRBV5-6,CASSLGLRGGLDEQFF,TGTGCCAGCAGCTTGGGTCTGCGGGGGGGCTTAGATGAGCAGTTCTTC
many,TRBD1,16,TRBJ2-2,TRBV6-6,CASSSITGGSAGELFF,TGTGCCAGCAGTTCTATTACAGGGGGCAGTGCCGGGGAGCTGTTTTTT
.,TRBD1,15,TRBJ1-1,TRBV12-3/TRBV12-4,CASSLTGGSDTEAFF,TGTGCCAGCAGTCTAACAGGGGGGTCGGACACTGAAGCTTTCTTT
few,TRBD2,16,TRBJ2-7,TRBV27,CASSWASGKAGYEQYF,TGTGCCAGCAGTTGGGCTAGCGGGAAGGCGGGCTACGAGCAGTACTTC
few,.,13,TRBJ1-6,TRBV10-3,CAIRDSHNSPLHF,TGTGCCATCAGGGACAGTCATAATTCACCCCTCCACTTT
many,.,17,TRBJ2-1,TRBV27,CASSLNSGGPSYNEQFF,TGTGCCAGCAGTTTGAATAGCGGAGGACCCTCCTACAATGAGCAGTTCTTC
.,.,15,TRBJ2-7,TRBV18,CASSPELGEADEQYF,TGTGCCAGCTCACCGGAATTAGGGGAGGCGGACGAGCAGTACTTC
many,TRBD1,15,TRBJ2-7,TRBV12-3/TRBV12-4,CASSLGDRETYEQYF,TGTGCCAGCAGTTTGGGGGACAGGGAGACCTACGAGCAGTACTTC
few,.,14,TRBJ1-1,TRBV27,CASSFETGSTEAFF,TGTGCCAGCAGTTTTGAAACAGGGTCCACTGAAGCTTTCTTT
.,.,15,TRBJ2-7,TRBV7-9,CASSDRQVSSYEQYF,TGTGCCAGCAGCGATAGACAGGTTAGCTCCTACGAGCAGTACTTC
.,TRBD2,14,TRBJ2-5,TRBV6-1,CASSGGLFGKTQYF,TGTGCCAGCAGTGGGGGACTATTTGGAAAGACCCAGTACTTC
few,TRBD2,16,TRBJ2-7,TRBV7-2,CASSFWGRASTYEQYF,TGTGCCAGCAGCTTTTGGGGGAGGGCTTCAACCTACGAGCAGTACTTC
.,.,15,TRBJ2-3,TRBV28,CASSFAGRRTDTQYF,TGTGCCAGCAGTTTTGCGGGAAGGCGCACAGATACGCAGTATTTT
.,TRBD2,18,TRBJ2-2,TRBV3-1,CASSAWTSGNKNTGELFF,TGTGCCAGCAGCGCGTGGACTAGCGGGAATAAGAACACCGGGGAGCTGTTTTTT
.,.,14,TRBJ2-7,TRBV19,CASSIEQGGYEQYF,TGTGCCAGTAGTATTGAGCAGGGCGGCTACGAGCAGTACTTC
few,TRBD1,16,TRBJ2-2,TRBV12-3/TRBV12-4,CASTNRGQMNTGELFF,TGTGCCAGCACCAACCGGGGACAGATGAACACCGGGGAGCTGTTTTTT
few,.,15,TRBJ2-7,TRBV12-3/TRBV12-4,CASSLKPTQPHEQYF,TGTGCCAGCAGTTTAAAACCCACCCAACCACACGAGCAGTACTTC
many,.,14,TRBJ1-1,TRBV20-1,CSARDPDSTLGAFF,TGCAGTGCTAGAGATCCCGACAGTACCCTGGGAGCTTTCTTT
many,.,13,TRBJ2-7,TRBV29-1,CSVEGGDPYEQYF,TGCAGCGTTGAAGGGGGGGACCCCTACGAGCAGTACTTC
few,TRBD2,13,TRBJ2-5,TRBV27,CASSTTSGGLEFF,TGTGCCAGCAGTACGACTAGCGGGGGCTTAGAGTTCTTC
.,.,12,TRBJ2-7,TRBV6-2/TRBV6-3,CASSYSYYEQYF,TGTGCCAGCAGTTACTCGTACTACGAGCAGTACTTC
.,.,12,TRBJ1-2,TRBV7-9,CASRLAYYGYTF,TGTGCCAGCAGATTAGCTTACTATGGCTACACCTTC
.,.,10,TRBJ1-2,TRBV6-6,CASGIYGYTF,TGTGCCAGTGGGATCTATGGCTACACCTTC
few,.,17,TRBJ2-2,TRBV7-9,CASSLFAGVGNTGELFF,TGTGCCAGCAGCTTATTTGCGGGCGTTGGGAACACCGGGGAGCTGTTTTTT
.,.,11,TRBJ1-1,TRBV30,CAWKMNTEAFF,TGTGCCTGGAAGATGAACACTGAAGCTTTCTTT
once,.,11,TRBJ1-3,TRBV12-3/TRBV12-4,CASSPGDTIYF,TGTGCCAGCAGCCCCGGGGACACCATATATTTT
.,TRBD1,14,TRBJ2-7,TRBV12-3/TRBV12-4,CASRPDRGRDEQYF,TGTGCCAGCAGGCCGGACAGGGGGCGGGACGAGCAGTACTTC
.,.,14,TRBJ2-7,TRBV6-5,CASSYSAVSYEQYF,TGTGCCAGCAGTTACTCTGCTGTCTCCTACGAGCAGTACTTC
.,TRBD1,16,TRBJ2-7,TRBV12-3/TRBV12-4,CASSFWGTGVGYEQYF,TGTGCCAGCAGTTTTTGGGGGACAGGGGTCGGCTACGAGCAGTACTTC
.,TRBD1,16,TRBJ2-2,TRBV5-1,CASSKIGQGGTGELFF,TGCGCCAGCAGTAAAATCGGACAGGGCGGAACCGGGGAGCTGTTTTTT
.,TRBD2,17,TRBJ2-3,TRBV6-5,CASSYLPTSGGVDTQYF,TGTGCCAGCAGTTACTTACCGACTAGCGGGGGTGTGGATACGCAGTATTTT
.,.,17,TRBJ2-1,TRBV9,CASSVDTRESPYNEQFF,TGTGCCAGCAGCGTAGACACGAGGGAGAGTCCCTACAATGAGCAGTTCTTC
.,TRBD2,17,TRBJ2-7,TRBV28,CASSSSTSGRAVYEQYF,TGTGCCAGCAGTTCCTCGACTAGCGGGAGGGCGGTTTACGAGCAGTACTTC
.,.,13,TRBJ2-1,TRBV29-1,CSAAGLYYNEQFF,TGCAGCGCGGCAGGACTCTACTACAATGAGCAGTTCTTC
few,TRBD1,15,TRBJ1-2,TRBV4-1,CASSLRQGPNYGYTF,TGCGCCAGCAGCCTACGACAGGGGCCTAACTATGGCTACACCTTC
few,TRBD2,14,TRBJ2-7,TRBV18,CASSPPGTSGEQYF,TGTGCCAGCTCACCCCCCGGGACTAGCGGCGAGCAGTACTTC
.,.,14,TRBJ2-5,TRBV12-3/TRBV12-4,CASSLDFIKETQYF,TGTGCCAGCAGTTTGGACTTCATAAAAGAGACCCAGTACTTC
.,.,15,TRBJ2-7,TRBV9,CASSDRDSTVYEQYF,TGTGCCAGCAGCGACCGGGACTCGACGGTCTACGAGCAGTACTTC
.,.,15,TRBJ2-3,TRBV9,CASSPRPMLTNTQYF,TGTGCCAGCAGCCCGAGACCAATGCTGACAAATACGCAGTATTTT
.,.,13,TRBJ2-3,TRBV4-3,CASSPGSSDTQYF,TGCGCCAGCAGCCCAGGGTCTTCAGATACGCAGTATTTT
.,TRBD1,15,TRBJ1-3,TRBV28,CASSLIQGSKDTIYF,TGTGCCAGCAGTTTAATACAGGGGAGTAAGGACACCATATATTTT
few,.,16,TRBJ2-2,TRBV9,CASSADSRPNTGELFF,TGTGCCAGCAGCGCCGACAGCCGCCCGAACACCGGGGAGCTGTTTTTT
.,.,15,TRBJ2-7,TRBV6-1,CASSLEYGGGSEQYF,TGTGCCAGCAGCCTAGAGTACGGAGGGGGGTCCGAGCAGTACTTC
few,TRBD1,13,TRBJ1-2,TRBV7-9,CASSTGTGPGYTF,TGTGCCAGCAGCACCGGGACAGGGCCCGGCTACACCTTC